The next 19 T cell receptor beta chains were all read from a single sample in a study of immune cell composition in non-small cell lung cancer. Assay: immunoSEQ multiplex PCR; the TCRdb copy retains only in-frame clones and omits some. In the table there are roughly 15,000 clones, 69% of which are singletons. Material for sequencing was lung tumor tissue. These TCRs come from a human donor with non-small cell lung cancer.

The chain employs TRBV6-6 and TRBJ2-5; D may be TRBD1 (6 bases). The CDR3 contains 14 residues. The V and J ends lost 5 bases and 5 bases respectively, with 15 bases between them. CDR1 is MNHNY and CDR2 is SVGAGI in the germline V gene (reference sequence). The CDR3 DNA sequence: TGTGCCAGCAGTCCCCAGGGGTTCTGGGAGACCCAGTACTTC. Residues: CASSPQGFWETQYF.

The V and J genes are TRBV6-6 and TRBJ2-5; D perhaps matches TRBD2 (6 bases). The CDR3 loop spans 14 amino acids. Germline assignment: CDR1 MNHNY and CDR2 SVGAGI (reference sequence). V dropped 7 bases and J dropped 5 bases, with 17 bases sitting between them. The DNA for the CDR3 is TGTGCCAGCACCCGGGACTTTTCGGAGGAGACCCAGTACTTC. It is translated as CASTRDFSEETQYF.

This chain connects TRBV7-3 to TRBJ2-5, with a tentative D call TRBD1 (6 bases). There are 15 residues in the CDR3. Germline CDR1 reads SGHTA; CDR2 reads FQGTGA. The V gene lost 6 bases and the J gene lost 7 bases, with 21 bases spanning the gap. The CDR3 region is CASSLLPPGEGTQYF. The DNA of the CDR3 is TGTGCCAGCAGTCTTTTACCCCCAGGGGAAGGGACCCAGTACTTC.

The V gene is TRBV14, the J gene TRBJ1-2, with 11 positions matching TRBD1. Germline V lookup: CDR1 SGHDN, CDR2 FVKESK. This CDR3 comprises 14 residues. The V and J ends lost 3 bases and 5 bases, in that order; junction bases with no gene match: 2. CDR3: CASSQGTGGYGYTF. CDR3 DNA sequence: TGTGCCAGCAGCCAGGGGACAGGGGGATATGGCTACACCTTC.

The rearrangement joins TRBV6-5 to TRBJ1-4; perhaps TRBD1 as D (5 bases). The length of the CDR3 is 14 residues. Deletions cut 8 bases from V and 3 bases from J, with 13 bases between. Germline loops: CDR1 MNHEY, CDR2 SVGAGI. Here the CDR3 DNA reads TGTGCCAGCCACCGGAGGGGCCCTAATGAAAAACTGTTTTTT. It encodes CASHRRGPNEKLFF.

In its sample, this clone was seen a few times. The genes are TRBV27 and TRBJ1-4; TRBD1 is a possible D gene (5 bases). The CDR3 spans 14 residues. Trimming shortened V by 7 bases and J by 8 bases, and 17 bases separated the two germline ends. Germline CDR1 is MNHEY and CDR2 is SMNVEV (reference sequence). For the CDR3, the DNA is TGTGCCAGCACTCACCGGGCAGGGCAGGAAAAACTGTTTTTT. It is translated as CASTHRAGQEKLFF.

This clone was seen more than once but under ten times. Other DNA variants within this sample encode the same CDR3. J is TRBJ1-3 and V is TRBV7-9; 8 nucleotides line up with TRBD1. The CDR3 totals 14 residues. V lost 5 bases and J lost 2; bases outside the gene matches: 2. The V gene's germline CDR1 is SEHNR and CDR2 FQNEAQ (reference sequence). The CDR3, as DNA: TGTGCCAGCAGCCCGACAGGGGCTGGAAACACCATATATTTT. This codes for CASSPTGAGNTIYF.

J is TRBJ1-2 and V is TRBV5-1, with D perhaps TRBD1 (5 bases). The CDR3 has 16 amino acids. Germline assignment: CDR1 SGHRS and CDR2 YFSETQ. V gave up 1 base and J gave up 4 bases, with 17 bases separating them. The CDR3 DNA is TGCGCCAGCAGCTTGAGGGACTCTATGTCAGTCTATGGCTACACCTTC. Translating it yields CASSLRDSMSVYGYTF.

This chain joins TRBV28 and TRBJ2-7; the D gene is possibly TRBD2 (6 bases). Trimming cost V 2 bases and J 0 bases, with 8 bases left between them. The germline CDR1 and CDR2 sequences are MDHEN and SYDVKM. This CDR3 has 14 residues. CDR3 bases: TGTGCCAGCAGTTTAGCGGGGAGCTCCTACGAGCAGTACTTC. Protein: CASSLAGSSYEQYF. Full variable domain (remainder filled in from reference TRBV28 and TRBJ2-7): DVKVTQSSRYLVKRTGEKVFLECVQDMDHENMFWYRQDPGLGLRLIYFSYDVKMKEKGDIPEGYSVSREKKERFSLILESASTNQTSMYLCASSLAGSSYEQYFGPGTRLTVT.

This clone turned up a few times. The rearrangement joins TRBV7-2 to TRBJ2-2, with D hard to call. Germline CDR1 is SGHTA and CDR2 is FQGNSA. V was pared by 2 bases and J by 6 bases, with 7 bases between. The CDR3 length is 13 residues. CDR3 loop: CASSLPRSGELFF. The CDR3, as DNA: TGTGCCAGCAGCTTACCCAGGTCCGGGGAGCTGTTTTTT.

Here the CDR3 DNA reads TGTGCCAGAAGCTTAGCGGCGGTCTACGAGCAGTACTTC. Residues: CARSLAAVYEQYF. V and J are TRBV7-5 and TRBJ2-7; the D call TRBD2 from the table was never checked on the DNA. TRBV7-5 is described as a pseudogene. The CDR3 has 13 amino acids.

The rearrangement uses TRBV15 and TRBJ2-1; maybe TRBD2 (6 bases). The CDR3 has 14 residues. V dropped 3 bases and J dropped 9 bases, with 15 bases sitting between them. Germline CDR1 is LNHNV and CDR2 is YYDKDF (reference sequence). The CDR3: CATSSGLAKLEQFF. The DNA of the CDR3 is TGTGCCACCAGCAGTGGTCTAGCGAAGCTTGAGCAGTTCTTC.

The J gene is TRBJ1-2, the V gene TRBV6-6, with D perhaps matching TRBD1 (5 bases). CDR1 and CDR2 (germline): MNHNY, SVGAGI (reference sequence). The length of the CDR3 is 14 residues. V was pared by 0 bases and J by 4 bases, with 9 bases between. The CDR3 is CASSYSGRAYGYTF. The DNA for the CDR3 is TGTGCCAGCAGTTACTCGGGCAGGGCCTATGGCTACACCTTC.

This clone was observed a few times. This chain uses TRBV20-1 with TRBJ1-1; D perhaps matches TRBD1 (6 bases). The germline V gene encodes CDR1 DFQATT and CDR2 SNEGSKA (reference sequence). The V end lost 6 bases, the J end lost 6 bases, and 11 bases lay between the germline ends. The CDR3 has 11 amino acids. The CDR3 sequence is CSANRVPEAFF. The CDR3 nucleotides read TGCAGTGCAAACAGGGTACCTGAAGCTTTCTTT.

CDR3 protein: CASSLESGVSEQYF. The CDR3 region has the DNA TGCGCCAGCAGCTTAGAGTCGGGGGTGAGCGAGCAGTACTTC. The rearrangement links TRBV5-1 to TRBJ2-7, with D tentatively TRBD2 (6 bases). This CDR3 spans 14 amino acids. Trimming shortened V by 2 bases and J by 6 bases, and 15 bases separated the two germline ends. The germline V gene encodes CDR1 SGHRS and CDR2 YFSETQ.

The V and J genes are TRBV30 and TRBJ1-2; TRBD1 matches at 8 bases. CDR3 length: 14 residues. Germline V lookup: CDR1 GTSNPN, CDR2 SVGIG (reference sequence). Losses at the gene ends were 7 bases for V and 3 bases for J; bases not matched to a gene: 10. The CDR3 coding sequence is TGTGCCTCTATTCCTCAGGGGGCTGACTATGGCTACACCTTC. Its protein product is CASIPQGADYGYTF.

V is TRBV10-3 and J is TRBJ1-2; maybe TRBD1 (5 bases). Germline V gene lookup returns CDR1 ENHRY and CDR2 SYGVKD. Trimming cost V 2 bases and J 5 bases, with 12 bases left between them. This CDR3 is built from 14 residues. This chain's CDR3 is CAISEGGFEYGYTF. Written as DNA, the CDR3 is TGTGCCATCAGTGAGGGGGGGTTCGAATATGGCTACACCTTC.

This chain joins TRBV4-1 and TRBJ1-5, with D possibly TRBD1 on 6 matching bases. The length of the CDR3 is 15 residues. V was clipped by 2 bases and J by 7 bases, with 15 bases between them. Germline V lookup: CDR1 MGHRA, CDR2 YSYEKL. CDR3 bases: TGCGCCAGCAGCCAATTCGATACAGGGTGGCAGCCCCAGCATTTT. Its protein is CASSQFDTGWQPQHF.

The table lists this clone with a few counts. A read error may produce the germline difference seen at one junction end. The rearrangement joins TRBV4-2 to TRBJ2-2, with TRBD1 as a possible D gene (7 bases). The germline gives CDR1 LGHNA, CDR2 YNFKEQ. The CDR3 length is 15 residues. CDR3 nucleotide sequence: TGTGCCAGCAGCATACGAGGAGGGGGCACCTGGGAGCTGTTTTTT. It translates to CASSIRGGGTWELFF.